Given below is one T cell receptor beta chain in context. Its antigen is unknown. The sample belongs to a study of graft-versus-host responses after intestinal transplantation. Whole-study findings and limits: Recipient bone marrow held GvH clones, some seen earlier in ileum or blood.

Generated by immunoSEQ multiplex PCR, the TCRdb table keeps only in-frame clones and is missing some. The sample has over 100,000 clones, about 93% seen once. The CDR3 contains 16 residues. The J segment lost 0 bases and the V segment lost 1 base, leaving 5 bases of the junction unmatched. The V gene's germline CDR1 is GTSNPN and CDR2 SVGIG (reference sequence). The material was unstimulated CD4+ T cells sorted from spleen or lymph node cells, obtained before intestinal transplant. The chain uses TRBV30 and TRBJ1-5, with 8 nucleotides matching TRBD1. This TCR was recovered from a human donor who received an intestinal transplant. CDR3 DNA sequence: TGTGCCTGGAGTGGGGGGACAGGTTTTAGCAATCAGCCCCAGCATTTT. Residues: CAWSGGTGFSNQPQHF.